This passage covers 6 T cell receptor beta chains from one sample sequenced in a study of blood T cell repertoires in COVID-19. Assay: immunoSEQ multiplex PCR; the TCRdb copy retains only in-frame clones and omits some. The table shows around 25,000 clones, with around 91% occurring only once. Sequenced: peripheral blood. These receptors all stem from a man between 65 and 80 years old with acute or convalescent COVID-19.

This clone was seen a single time. The chain's CDR3 is CASSQGPPQGRNSPLHF. As DNA, the CDR3 is TGTGCCAGCAGCCAAGGGCCCCCACAGGGAAGGAATTCACCCCTCCACTTT. The V call is TRBV3-1 (or the pseudogene TRBV3-2), the J call TRBJ1-6, with a tentative D call TRBD1 (6 bases). The CDR3 is 17 residues long. Germline V gives CDR1 LGHDT, CDR2 YNNKEL (reference sequence). V was clipped by 1 base and J by 7 bases, with 17 bases between them.

This clone has a single count. The chain recombines TRBV5-1 with TRBJ2-1; 11 nucleotides match TRBD2. Per the germline V gene, CDR1 is SGHRS and CDR2 is YFSETQ. Trimming removed 0 bases from V and 8 bases from J; junction bases left unmatched: 4. The CDR3 is 15 residues long. CDR3 sequence: CASSLGLAGTDEQFF. DNA for the CDR3: TGCGCCAGCAGCTTGGGACTAGCGGGAACGGATGAGCAGTTCTTC.

V gene TRBV25-1 combines with J gene TRBJ2-1, with 8 bases aligning to TRBD2. The CDR3 totals 16 residues. Trimming took 2 bases from V and 2 from J; bases not matched to a gene: 5. Per the germline V gene, CDR1 is MGHDK and CDR2 is SYGVNS. The CDR3 sequence: CASSEISGGTYNEQFF. CDR3 sequence (DNA): TGTGCCAGCAGTGAAATTTCGGGAGGGACCTACAATGAGCAGTTCTTC.

The genes are TRBV18 and TRBJ1-5, with D maybe TRBD1 (6 bases). The CDR3 has 15 residues. Germline-derived CDR1 and CDR2 are KGHSH and LQKENI. Between the trimmed V and J ends, which lost 6 bases and 3 bases, there was a span of 15 bases. CDR3 in DNA: TGTGCCAGCTCGCCGTCGACAGGCTTCAATCAGCCCCAGCATTTT. Translating gives CASSPSTGFNQPQHF.

The chain couples TRBV9 to TRBJ2-7, with D maybe TRBD1 (6 bases). This CDR3 has 12 residues. From germline, CDR1 is SGDLS and CDR2 YYNGEE. V dropped 3 bases and J dropped 4 bases, with 8 bases sitting between them. CDR3 amino acids: CASSAQGYEQYF. DNA of the CDR3: TGTGCCAGCAGCGCACAGGGATACGAGCAGTACTTC.

This clone has a single count. This rearrangement joins TRBV27 to TRBJ2-7, with no clear D. Per the germline V gene, CDR1 is MNHEY and CDR2 is SMNVEV (reference sequence). The CDR3 consists of 15 residues. Trimming took off 5 bases at V and 0 bases at J, with 14 bases between the two ends. The CDR3 DNA sequence: TGTGCCAGCAGTCCCTACTTTTTGAGCTCCTACGAGCAGTACTTC. This encodes CASSPYFLSSYEQYF.